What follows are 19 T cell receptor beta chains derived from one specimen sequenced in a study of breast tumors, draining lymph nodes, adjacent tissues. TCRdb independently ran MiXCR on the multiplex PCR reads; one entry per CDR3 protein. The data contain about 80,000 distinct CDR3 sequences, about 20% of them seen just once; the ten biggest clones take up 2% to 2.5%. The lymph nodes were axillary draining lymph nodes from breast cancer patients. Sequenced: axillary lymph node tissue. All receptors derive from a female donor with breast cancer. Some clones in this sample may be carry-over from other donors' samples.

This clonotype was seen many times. The CDR3 DNA sequence: TGTGCCAGCAGCTTGGGCGGCACCGGGGAGCTGTTTTTT. Translation: CASSLGGTGELFF. The chain couples TRBV5-4 to TRBJ2-2; D call uncertain. This CDR3 has 13 amino acids. V gave up 0 bases and J gave up 4 bases, with 4 bases separating them. Germline-derived CDR1 and CDR2 are SGHNT and YYREEE (reference sequence).

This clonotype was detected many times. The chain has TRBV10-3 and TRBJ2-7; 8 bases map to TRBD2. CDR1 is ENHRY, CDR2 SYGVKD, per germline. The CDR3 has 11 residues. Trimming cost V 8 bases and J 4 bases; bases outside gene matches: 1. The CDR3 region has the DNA TGTGCCATCCTAGCGGGTTACGAGCAGTACTTC. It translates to CAILAGYEQYF.

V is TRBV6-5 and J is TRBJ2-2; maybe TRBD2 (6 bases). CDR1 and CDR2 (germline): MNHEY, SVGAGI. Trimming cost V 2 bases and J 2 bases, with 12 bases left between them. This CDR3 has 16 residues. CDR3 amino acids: CASSYPPGLNTGELFF. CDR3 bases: TGTGCCAGCAGTTACCCGCCGGGACTTAACACCGGGGAGCTGTTTTTT.

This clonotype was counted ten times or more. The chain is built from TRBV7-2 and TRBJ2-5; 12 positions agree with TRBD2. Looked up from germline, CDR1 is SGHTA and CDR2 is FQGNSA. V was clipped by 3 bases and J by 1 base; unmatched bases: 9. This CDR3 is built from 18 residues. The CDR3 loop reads CASSLGAASGRVQETQYF. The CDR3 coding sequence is TGTGCCAGCAGCTTGGGGGCGGCTAGCGGGAGGGTCCAAGAGACCCAGTACTTC.

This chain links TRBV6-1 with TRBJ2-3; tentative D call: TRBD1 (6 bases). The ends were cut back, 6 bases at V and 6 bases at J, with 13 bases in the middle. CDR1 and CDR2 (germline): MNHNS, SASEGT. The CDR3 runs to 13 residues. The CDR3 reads CASRGGYIDTQYF. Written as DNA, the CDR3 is TGTGCCAGCAGAGGGGGTTATATCGATACGCAGTATTTT.

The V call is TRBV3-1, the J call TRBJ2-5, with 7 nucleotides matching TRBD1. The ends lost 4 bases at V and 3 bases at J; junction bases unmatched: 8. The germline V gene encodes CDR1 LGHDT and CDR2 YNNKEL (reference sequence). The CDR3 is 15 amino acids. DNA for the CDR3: TGTGCCAGCAGCCCCATACAGGGGCCTAAAGAGACCCAGTACTTC. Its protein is CASSPIQGPKETQYF.

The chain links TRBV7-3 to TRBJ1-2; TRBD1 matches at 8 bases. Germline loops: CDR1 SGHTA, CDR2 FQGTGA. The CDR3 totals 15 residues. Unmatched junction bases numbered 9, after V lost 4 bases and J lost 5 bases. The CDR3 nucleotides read TGTGCCAGCAGCTCCCGGACAGGGAGGTCGTATGGCTACACCTTC. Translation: CASSSRTGRSYGYTF.

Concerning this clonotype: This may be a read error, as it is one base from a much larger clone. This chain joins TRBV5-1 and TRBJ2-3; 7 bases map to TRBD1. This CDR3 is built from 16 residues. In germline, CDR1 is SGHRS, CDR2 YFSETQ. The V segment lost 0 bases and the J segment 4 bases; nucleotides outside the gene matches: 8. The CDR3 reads CASSLAGQWFPDTQYF. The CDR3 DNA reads TGCGCCAGCAGCTTGGCGGGACAGTGGTTTCCAGATACGCAGTATTTT.

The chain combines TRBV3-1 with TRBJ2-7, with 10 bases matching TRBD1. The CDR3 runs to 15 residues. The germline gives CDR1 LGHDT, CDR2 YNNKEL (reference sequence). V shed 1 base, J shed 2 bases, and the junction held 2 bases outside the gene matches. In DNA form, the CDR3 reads TGTGCCAGCAGCCAAGCCGGGACAGGGGCCTACGAGCAGTACTTC. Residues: CASSQAGTGAYEQYF.

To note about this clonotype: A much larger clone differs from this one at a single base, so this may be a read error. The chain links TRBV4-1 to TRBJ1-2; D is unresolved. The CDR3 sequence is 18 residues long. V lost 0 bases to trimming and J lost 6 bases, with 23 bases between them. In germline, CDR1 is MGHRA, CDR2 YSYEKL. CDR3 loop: CASSQEITIPFEGNGYTF. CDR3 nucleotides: TGCGCCAGCAGCCAAGAAATTACTATACCTTTCGAGGGCAATGGCTACACCTTC.

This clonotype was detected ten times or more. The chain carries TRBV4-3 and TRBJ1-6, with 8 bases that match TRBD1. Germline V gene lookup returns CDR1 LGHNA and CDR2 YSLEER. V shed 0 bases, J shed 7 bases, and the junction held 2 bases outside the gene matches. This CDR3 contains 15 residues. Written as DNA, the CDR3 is TGCGCCAGCAGCCAAGACACAGGGGGGAATTCACCCCTCCACTTT. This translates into CASSQDTGGNSPLHF.

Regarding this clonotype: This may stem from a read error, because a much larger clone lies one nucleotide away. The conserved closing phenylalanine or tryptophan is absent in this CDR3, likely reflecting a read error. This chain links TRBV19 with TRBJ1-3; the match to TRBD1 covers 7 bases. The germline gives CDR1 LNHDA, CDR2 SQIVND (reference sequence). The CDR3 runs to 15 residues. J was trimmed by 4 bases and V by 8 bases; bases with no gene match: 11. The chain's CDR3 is CASQSSGTEGNTIYL. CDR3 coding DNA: TGTGCCAGTCAATCCTCCGGGACAGAAGGAAACACCATATATCTT.

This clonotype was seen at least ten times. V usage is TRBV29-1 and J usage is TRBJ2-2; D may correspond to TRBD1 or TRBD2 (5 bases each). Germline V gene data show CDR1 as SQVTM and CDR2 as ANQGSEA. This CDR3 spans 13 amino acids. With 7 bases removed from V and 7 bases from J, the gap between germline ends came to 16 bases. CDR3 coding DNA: TGCAGCGGCGGCAGCAGGGACGACGGGGAGCTGTTTTTT. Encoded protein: CSGGSRDDGELFF.

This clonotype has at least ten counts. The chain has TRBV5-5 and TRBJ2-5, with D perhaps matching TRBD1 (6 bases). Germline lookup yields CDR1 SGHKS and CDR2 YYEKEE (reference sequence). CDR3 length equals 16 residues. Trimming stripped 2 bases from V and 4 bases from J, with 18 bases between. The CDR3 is CASSFSVGHEGETQYF. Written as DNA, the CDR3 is TGTGCCAGCAGCTTCTCGGTGGGACACGAGGGAGAGACCCAGTACTTC.

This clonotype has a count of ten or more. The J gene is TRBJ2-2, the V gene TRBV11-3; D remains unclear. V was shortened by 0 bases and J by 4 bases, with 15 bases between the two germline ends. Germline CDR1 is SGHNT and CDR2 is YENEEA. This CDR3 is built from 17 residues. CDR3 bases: TGTGCCAGCAGCTTAGATCGTCTAGGGCCTGGCACCGGGGAGCTGTTTTTT. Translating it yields CASSLDRLGPGTGELFF.

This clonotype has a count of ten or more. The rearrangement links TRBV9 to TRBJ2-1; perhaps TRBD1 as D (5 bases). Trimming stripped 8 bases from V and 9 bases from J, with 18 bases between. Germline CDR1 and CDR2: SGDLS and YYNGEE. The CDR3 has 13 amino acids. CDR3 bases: TGTGCCAGTGGGGCCCCCCCCGGGCTTGAGCAGTTCTTC. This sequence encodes CASGAPPGLEQFF.

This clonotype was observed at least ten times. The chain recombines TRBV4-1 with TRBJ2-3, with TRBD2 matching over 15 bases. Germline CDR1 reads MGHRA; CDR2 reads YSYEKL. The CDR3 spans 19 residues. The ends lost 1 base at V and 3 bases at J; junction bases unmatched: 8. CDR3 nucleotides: TGCGCCAGCAGCCAAGGGGGACTAGCGGGAGGCTGGAGAACAGATACGCAGTATTTT. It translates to CASSQGGLAGGWRTDTQYF.

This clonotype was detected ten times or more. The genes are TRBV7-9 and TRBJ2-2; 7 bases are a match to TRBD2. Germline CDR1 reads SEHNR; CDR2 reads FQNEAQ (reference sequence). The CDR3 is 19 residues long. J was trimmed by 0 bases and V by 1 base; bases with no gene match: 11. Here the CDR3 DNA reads TGTGCCAGCAGCTTAGTTTGGTACAGCGGGAAAGCGAACACCGGGGAGCTGTTTTTT. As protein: CASSLVWYSGKANTGELFF.

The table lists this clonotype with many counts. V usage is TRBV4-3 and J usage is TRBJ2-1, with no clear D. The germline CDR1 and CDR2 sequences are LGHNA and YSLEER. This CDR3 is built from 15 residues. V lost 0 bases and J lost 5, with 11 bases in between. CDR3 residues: CASSQDGVHHNEQFF. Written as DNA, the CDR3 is TGCGCCAGCAGCCAAGACGGAGTCCACCACAATGAGCAGTTCTTC.